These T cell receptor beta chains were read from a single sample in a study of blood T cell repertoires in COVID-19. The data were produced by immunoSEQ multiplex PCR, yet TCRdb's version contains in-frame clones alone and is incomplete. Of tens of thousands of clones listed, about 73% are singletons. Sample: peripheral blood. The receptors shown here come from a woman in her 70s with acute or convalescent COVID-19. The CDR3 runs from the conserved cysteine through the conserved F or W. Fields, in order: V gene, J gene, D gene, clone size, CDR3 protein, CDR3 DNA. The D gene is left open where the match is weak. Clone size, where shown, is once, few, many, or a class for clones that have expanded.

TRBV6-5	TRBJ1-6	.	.	CASNLQGSYNSPLHF	TGTGCCAGCAACCTCCAGGGGTCCTATAATTCACCCCTCCACTTT
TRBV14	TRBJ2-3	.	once	CASSLEGGYTDTQYF	TGTGCCAGCAGCCTAGAGGGCGGGTACACAGATACGCAGTATTTT
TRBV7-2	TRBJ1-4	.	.	CASSLAGLEDEKLFF	TGTGCCAGCAGCTTAGCCGGACTGGAAGATGAAAAACTGTTTTTT
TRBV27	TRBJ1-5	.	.	CASSPRKAGVGNQPQHF	TGTGCCAGCAGCCCTCGGAAGGCGGGGGTCGGCAATCAGCCCCAGCATTTT
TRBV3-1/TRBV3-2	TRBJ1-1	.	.	CASSLRVWGEAFF	TGTGCCAGCAGCCTGCGGGTATGGGGTGAAGCTTTCTTT
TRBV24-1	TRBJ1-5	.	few	CASRSGSFEPQHF	TGTGCCAGTAGATCAGGGTCCTTCGAGCCCCAGCATTTT
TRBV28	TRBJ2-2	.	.	CASSGSGFNTGELFF	TGTGCCAGCAGTGGAAGCGGGTTTAACACCGGGGAGCTGTTTTTT
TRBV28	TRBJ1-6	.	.	CASGSVTGHSYNSPLHF	TGTGCCAGCGGGAGTGTTACAGGGCATTCCTATAATTCACCCCTCCACTTT
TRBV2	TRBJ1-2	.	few	CASGEDNYGYTF	TGTGCCAGCGGGGAGGACAACTATGGCTACACCTTC
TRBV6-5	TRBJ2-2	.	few	CASKRTANTGELFF	TGTGCCAGCAAGCGGACAGCGAACACCGGGGAGCTGTTTTTT
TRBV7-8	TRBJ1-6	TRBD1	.	CASSLGDRTEGPLHF	TGTGCCAGCAGCTTAGGGGACAGGACCGAGGGACCCCTCCACTTT
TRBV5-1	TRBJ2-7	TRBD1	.	CASSFLGGQASSYEQYF	TGCGCCAGCAGCTTCTTGGGTGGACAGGCGAGCTCCTACGAGCAGTACTTC
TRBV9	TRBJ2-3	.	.	CASSVEPTDTQYF	TGTGCCAGCAGCGTAGAGCCCACAGATACGCAGTATTTT
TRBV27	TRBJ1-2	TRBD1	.	CASSLFTGGVYGYTF	TGTGCCAGCAGTTTGTTTACAGGGGGCGTCTATGGCTACACCTTC
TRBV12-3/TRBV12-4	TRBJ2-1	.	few	CASSLARLGEQFF	TGTGCCAGCAGTTTAGCCCGACTGGGTGAGCAGTTCTTC
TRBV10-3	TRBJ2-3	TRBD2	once	CAISERLAGGPDTQYF	TGTGCCATCAGTGAGCGACTAGCGGGAGGGCCGGATACGCAGTATTTT
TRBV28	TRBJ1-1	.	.	CASRRNRAHEAFF	TGTGCCAGCAGGCGAAACAGGGCTCATGAAGCTTTCTTT
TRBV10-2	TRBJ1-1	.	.	CASSDRGNTEAFF	TGCGCCAGCAGTGACAGGGGGAACACTGAAGCTTTCTTT
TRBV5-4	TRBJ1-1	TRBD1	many	CASSQGTGRTEAFF	TGTGCCAGCAGCCAAGGGACAGGGAGAACTGAAGCTTTCTTT
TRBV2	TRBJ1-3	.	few	CASSYGSLSGNTIYF	TGTGCCAGCAGCTACGGGTCTCTCTCTGGAAACACCATATATTTT
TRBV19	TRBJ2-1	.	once	CASSIGKGTHNEQFF	TGTGCCAGTAGTATAGGAAAAGGGACTCACAATGAGCAGTTCTTC
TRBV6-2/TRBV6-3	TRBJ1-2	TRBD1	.	CASSTGGGYGYTF	TGTGCCAGCAGTACAGGGGGCGGCTATGGCTACACCTTC
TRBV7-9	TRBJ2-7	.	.	CASSLDPPGYQEDEQYF	TGTGCCAGCAGCTTAGACCCCCCGGGATACCAAGAGGACGAGCAGTACTTC
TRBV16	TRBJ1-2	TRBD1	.	CASSLPGQGIYGYTF	TGTGCCAGCAGCCTGCCGGGACAGGGGATCTATGGCTACACCTTC
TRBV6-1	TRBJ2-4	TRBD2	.	CASSVRDGGRALNIQYF	TGTGCCAGCAGTGTACGGGACGGCGGGAGAGCCCTAAACATTCAGTACTTC
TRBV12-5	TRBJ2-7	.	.	CASGLRPSDSEQYF	TGTGCTAGTGGTTTACGTCCGTCTGATAGCGAGCAGTACTTC
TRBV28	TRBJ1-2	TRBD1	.	CASRPQGNYGYTF	TGTGCCAGCAGGCCACAGGGGAACTATGGCTACACCTTC
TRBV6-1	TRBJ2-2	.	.	CASSELRGRGTGELFF	TGTGCCAGCAGTGAACTGCGGGGACGGGGCACCGGGGAGCTGTTTTTT
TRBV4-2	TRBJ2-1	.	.	CASSQEGFYNEQFF	TGTGCCAGCAGCCAAGAGGGCTTTTACAATGAGCAGTTCTTC
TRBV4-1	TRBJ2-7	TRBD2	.	CASSQEYSGSLYEQYF	TGCGCCAGCAGCCAAGAATATAGCGGGAGCCTCTACGAGCAGTACTTC
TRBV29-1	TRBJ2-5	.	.	CSDRGVQETQYF	TGCAGCGACCGGGGTGTCCAAGAGACCCAGTACTTC
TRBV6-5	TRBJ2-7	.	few	CASRRNQGTVYEQYF	TGTGCCAGCAGGCGAAACCAGGGTACCGTGTACGAGCAGTACTTC
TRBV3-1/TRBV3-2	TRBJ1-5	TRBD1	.	CASSLSDRGPNQPQHF	TGTGCCAGCAGCCTATCGGACAGGGGGCCCAATCAGCCCCAGCATTTT
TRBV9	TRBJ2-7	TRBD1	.	CASSRTGSYEQYF	TGTGCCAGCAGTAGGACAGGGTCCTACGAGCAGTACTTC
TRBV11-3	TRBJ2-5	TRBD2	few	CASSLGGGLSETQYF	TGTGCCAGCAGCTTAGGCGGGGGGCTCTCGGAGACCCAGTACTTC
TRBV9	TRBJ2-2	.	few	CASSVVRIGGTGELFF	TGTGCCAGCAGCGTAGTAAGAATCGGGGGCACCGGGGAGCTGTTTTTT
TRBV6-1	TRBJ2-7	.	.	CASSESGGREQYF	TGTGCCAGCAGTGAAAGTGGCGGCCGGGAGCAGTACTTC
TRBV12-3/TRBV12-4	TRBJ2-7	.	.	CASSGQGYEQYF	TGTGCCAGCAGCGGGCAGGGCTACGAGCAGTACTTC
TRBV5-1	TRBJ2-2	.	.	CASSRGTLSTGELFF	TGCGCCAGCAGCCGCGGCACCTTAAGTACCGGGGAGCTGTTTTTT
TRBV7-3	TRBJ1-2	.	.	CASSLIPGEGYGYTF	TGTGCCAGCAGCTTAATTCCAGGGGAGGGCTATGGCTACACCTTC
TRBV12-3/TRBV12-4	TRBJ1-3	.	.	CASSLDGGNTIYF	TGTGCCAGCAGTTTAGACGGGGGAAACACCATATATTTT
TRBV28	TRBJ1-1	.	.	CASSSGTVQGEAFF	TGTGCCAGCAGTTCAGGGACTGTCCAAGGTGAAGCTTTCTTT
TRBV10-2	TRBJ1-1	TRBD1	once	CASSGYIRQGYSPEAFF	TGCGCCAGCAGTGGCTACATCCGACAGGGTTATTCCCCTGAAGCTTTCTTT
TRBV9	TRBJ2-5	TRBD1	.	CASSVATGGTGRETQYF	TGTGCCAGCAGCGTAGCTACTGGAGGGACAGGGAGAGAGACCCAGTACTTC
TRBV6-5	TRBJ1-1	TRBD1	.	CASSSRQGNTEAFF	TGTGCCAGCAGTTCCAGACAGGGAAACACTGAAGCTTTCTTT
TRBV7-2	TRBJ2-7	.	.	CASSRRGSSYEQYF	TGTGCCAGCAGCCGCAGGGGTTCGTCCTACGAGCAGTACTTC
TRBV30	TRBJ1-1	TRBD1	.	CAWRAGGNTEAFF	TGTGCCTGGAGGGCAGGGGGGAACACTGAAGCTTTCTTT
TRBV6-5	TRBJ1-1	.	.	CASCFSLAGEAFF	TGTGCCAGCTGTTTCTCTTTGGCGGGTGAAGCTTTCTTT
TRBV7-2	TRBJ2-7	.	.	CASSLAGSSYEQYF	TGTGCCAGCAGCTTAGCCGGGAGCTCCTACGAGCAGTACTTC
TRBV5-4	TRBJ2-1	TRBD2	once	CASSLTSGREQFF	TGTGCCAGCAGCTTGACTAGCGGGAGGGAGCAGTTCTTC
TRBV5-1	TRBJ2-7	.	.	CASSLGGRVYEQYF	TGCGCCAGCAGCTTGGGGGGGCGCGTTTACGAGCAGTACTTC
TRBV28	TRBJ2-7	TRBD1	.	CASRKGAGLEQYF	TGTGCCAGCAGGAAGGGGGCGGGCCTCGAGCAGTACTTC
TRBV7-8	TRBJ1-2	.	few	CASSLGSLVALRHQANYGYTF	TGTGCCAGCAGCTTAGGGAGTTTGGTAGCGTTGCGACATCAAGCTAACTATGGCTACACCTTC
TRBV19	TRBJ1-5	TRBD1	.	CASSLDRASVAQHF	TGTGCCAGTAGCTTGGACAGGGCGTCCGTGGCCCAGCATTTT
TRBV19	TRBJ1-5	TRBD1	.	CASSKNRQGVRGQPQHF	TGTGCCAGTAGTAAAAATAGACAGGGTGTACGGGGTCAGCCCCAGCATTTT